One sample yielded the 13 T cell receptor beta chains listed below, sequenced in a study of blood T cell repertoires in COVID-19. Clones were sequenced by immunoSEQ multiplex PCR, and TCRdb holds only the in-frame ones, with some missing. This table holds roughly 370,000 clones, 80% to 90% found once. Sequenced: PBMCs or T cells enriched from blood (not recorded which). The receptors derive from a woman in her 50s who had recovered from COVID-19.

The chain recombines TRBV7-2 with TRBJ1-1, with D unclear. This CDR3 comprises 14 residues. Germline V gene sequence: CDR1 SGHTA, CDR2 FQGNSA. V lost 2 bases and J 3 bases, leaving 10 bases between the germline ends. CDR3 DNA: TGTGCCAGCAGCTTAACACAGCAATACACTGAAGCTTTCTTT. Translated: CASSLTQQYTEAFF.

The V gene is TRBV9, the J gene TRBJ1-1, with 7 bases that match TRBD1. The CDR3 runs to 19 residues. Germline V CDR1 and CDR2: SGDLS, YYNGEE. J lost 3 bases, V lost 4 bases, and 21 bases had no gene match. CDR3 sequence: CASSLQPRDSPFRYTEAFF. In DNA, the CDR3 is TGTGCCAGCAGCCTACAACCCCGGGACAGCCCTTTTAGGTACACTGAAGCTTTCTTT.

The rearrangement links TRBV4-1 to TRBJ2-5, with D uncertain. Germline V gene sequence: CDR1 MGHRA, CDR2 YSYEKL. This CDR3 is built from 15 residues. With 0 bases removed from V and 1 base from J, the gap between germline ends came to 9 bases. The CDR3 DNA reads as TGCGCCAGCAGCCAAGAATACAGAAGCCAAGAGACCCAGTACTTC. It codes for CASSQEYRSQETQYF.

The CDR3 coding sequence is TGTGCCAGCAGCTCGTCCGGGGTTGGAAACACCATATATTTT. Translated, it gives CASSSSGVGNTIYF. The chain joins TRBV2 to TRBJ1-3; D call uncertain. From germline, CDR1 is SNHLY and CDR2 FYNNEI. CDR3 size: 14 residues. V gave up 6 bases and J gave up 3 bases, with 12 bases separating them.

The chain is built from TRBV5-1 and TRBJ1-1, with D unresolved. Trimming took off 0 bases at V and 0 bases at J, with 3 bases between the two ends. Germline lookup yields CDR1 SGHRS and CDR2 YFSETQ. The CDR3 runs to 13 residues. The CDR3 coding sequence is TGCGCCAGCAGCTTGGCTGTGAACACTGAAGCTTTCTTT. Its protein product is CASSLAVNTEAFF.

The chain employs TRBV27 and TRBJ2-1; D might be TRBD1 (6 bases). This CDR3 comprises 18 residues. The germline V gene encodes CDR1 MNHEY and CDR2 SMNVEV (reference sequence). V lost 1 base to trimming and J lost 6 bases, with 22 bases between them. Here the CDR3 DNA reads TGTGCCAGCAGTTTATTGTGCCGGGACACAAGTCGGTGCAATGAGCAGTTCTTC. This translates into CASSLLCRDTSRCNEQFF.

This clone occurred once. The chain has TRBV2 and TRBJ1-2; 10 nucleotides match TRBD1. The CDR3 has 14 residues. The V gene end was trimmed by 6 bases and the J gene end by 6 bases; junction bases not matched to a gene: 7. Germline V gene sequence: CDR1 SNHLY, CDR2 FYNNEI. The CDR3 sequence is CASRGTDRGHGYTF. The CDR3 DNA reads as TGTGCCAGCAGGGGAACCGACAGGGGGCATGGCTACACCTTC.

Turning to this clone: The junction departs from germline at one end; a sequencing error may be responsible. This chain joins TRBV3-1 (or the pseudogene TRBV3-2) and TRBJ2-1, with a possible D match to TRBD1 (5 bases). CDR1 is LGHDT and CDR2 is YNNKEL in the germline V gene (reference sequence). The length of the CDR3 is 13 residues. CDR3 DNA sequence: TGTGCCAGCAGCCAAGGGGGCACCGGAGAGCGGTTCTTC. It is translated as CASSQGGTGERFF.

The CDR3 sequence is CATSDPSGGAGIQYF. In nucleotides, the CDR3 is TGTGCCACCAGTGACCCAAGCGGGGGGGCAGGCATTCAGTACTTC. The chain employs TRBV24-1 and TRBJ2-4; 10 positions agree with TRBD2. Germline loops: CDR1 KGHDR, CDR2 SFDVKD. V trimming: 4 bases; J trimming: 9 bases; junction bases outside the gene matches: 8. The CDR3 covers 15 residues.

The chain has TRBV9 and TRBJ1-4, with D hard to call. With 4 bases removed from V and 0 bases from J, the gap between germline ends came to 7 bases. The V gene's germline CDR1 is SGDLS and CDR2 YYNGEE. The CDR3 is 14 residues long. CDR3 DNA sequence: TGTGCCAGCAGCCCCGGGACAACTAATGAAAAACTGTTTTTT. This sequence encodes CASSPGTTNEKLFF.

The chain recombines TRBV7-3 with TRBJ2-1, with 7 nucleotides matching TRBD2. The V segment lost 4 bases and the J segment 6 bases; nucleotides outside the gene matches: 9. Germline V CDR1 and CDR2: SGHTA, FQGTGA. This CDR3 spans 15 amino acids. Here the CDR3 reads CASSSTPGTTNEQFF. For the CDR3, the DNA is TGTGCCAGCAGCTCAACTCCCGGGACTACCAATGAGCAGTTCTTC.

This clone has just one count. CDR3 sequence reads: CAISASRGYNEQFF. The DNA for the CDR3 is TGTGCCATCAGTGCCAGCAGGGGCTACAATGAGCAGTTCTTC. This chain joins TRBV10-3 and TRBJ2-1, with D tentatively TRBD1 (6 bases). The germline V gene encodes CDR1 ENHRY and CDR2 SYGVKD. V lost 4 bases to trimming and J lost 3 bases, with 10 bases between them. The CDR3 covers 14 residues.

The rearrangement uses TRBV18 and TRBJ1-1; 8 nucleotides align to TRBD1. V was clipped by 4 bases and J by 10 bases; unmatched bases: 11. This CDR3 contains 14 residues. Germline loops: CDR1 KGHSH, CDR2 LQKENI. CDR3 in amino acids: CASSLDRVSTPAFF. The CDR3 DNA reads TGTGCCAGCTCACTGGACAGGGTAAGCACCCCAGCTTTCTTT.